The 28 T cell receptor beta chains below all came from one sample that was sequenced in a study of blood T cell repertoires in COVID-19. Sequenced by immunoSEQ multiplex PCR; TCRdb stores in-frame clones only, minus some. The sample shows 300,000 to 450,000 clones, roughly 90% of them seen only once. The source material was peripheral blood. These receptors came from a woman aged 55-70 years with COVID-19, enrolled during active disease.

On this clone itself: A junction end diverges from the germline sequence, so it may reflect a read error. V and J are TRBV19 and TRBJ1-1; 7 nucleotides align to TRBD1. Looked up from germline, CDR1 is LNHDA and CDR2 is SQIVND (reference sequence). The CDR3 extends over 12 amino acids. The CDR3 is CASTRTGDEAFF. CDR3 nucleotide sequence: TGTGCCAGTACCAGGACAGGAGATGAAGCATTCTTT.

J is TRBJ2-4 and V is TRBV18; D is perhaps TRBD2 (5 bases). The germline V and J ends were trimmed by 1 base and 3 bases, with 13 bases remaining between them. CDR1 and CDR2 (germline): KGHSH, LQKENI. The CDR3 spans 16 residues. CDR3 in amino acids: CASSPQGPRGKNIQYF. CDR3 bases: TGTGCCAGCTCACCACAGGGCCCTCGGGGCAAAAACATTCAGTACTTC.

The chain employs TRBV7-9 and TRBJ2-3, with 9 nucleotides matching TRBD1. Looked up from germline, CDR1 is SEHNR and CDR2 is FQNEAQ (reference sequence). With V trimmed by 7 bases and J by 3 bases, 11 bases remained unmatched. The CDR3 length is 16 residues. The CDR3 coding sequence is TGTGCCAGCACCGTGGGGGACAGGGCGACGACAGATACGCAGTATTTT. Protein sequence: CASTVGDRATTDTQYF.

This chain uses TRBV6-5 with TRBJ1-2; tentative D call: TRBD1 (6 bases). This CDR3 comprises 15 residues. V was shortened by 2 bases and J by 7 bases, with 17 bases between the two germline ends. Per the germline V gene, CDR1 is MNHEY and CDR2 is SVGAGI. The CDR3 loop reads CASSYEGVGVSGYTF. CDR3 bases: TGTGCCAGCAGTTACGAGGGGGTCGGAGTTAGTGGCTACACCTTC.

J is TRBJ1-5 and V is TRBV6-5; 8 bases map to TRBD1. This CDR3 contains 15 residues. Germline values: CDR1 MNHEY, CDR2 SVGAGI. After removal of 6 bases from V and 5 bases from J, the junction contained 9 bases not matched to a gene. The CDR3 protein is CASSLNRGSDQPQHF. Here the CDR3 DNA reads TGTGCCAGCAGCTTAAACAGGGGGTCGGATCAGCCCCAGCATTTT.

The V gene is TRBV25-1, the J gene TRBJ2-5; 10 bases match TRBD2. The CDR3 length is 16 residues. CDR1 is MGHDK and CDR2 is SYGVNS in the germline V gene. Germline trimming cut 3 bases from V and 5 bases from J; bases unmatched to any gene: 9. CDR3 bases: TGTGCCAGCAGTGAGGTTAGACTAGCGGGCCAGGAGACCCAGTACTTC. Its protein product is CASSEVRLAGQETQYF.

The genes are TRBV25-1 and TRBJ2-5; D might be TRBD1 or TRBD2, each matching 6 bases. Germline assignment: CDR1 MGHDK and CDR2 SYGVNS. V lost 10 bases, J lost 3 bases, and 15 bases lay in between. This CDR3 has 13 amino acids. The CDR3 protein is CATRGLYKETQYF. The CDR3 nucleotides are TGTGCCACCAGGGGACTTTACAAAGAGACCCAGTACTTC.

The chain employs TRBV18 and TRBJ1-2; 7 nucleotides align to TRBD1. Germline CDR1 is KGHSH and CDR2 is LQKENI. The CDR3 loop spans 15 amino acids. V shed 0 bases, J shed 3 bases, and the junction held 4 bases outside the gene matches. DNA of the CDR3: TGTGCCAGCTCACCACCCGGGACAGCATACTATGGCTACACCTTC. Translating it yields CASSPPGTAYYGYTF.

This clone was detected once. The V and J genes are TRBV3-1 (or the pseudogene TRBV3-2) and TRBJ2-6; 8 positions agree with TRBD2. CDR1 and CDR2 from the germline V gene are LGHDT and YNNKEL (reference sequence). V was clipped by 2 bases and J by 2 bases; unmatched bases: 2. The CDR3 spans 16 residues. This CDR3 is CASSQRGGTGANVLTF. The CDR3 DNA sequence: TGTGCCAGCAGCCAACGGGGGGGCACTGGGGCCAACGTCCTGACTTTC.

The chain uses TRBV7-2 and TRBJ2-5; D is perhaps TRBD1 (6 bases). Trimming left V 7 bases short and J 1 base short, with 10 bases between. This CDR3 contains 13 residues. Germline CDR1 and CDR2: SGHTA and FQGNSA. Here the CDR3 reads CASKGQPQETQYF. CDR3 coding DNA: TGTGCCAGCAAAGGACAGCCCCAAGAGACCCAGTACTTC.

CDR3: CAIQGRDLDYGYTF. The CDR3 nucleotides read TGTGCCATCCAAGGGAGGGATCTTGACTATGGCTACACCTTC. The chain joins TRBV7-9 to TRBJ1-2, with D unresolved. The germline V gene has CDR1 SEHNR and CDR2 FQNEAQ (reference sequence). The CDR3 is 14 amino acids. V gave up 10 bases and J gave up 3 bases, with 18 bases separating them. Drawing the rest from reference TRBV7-9 and TRBJ1-2, the complete variable domain is DTGVSQNPRHKITKRGQNVTFRCDPISEHNRLYWYRQTLGQGPEFLTYFQNEAQLEKSRLLSDRFSAERPKGSFSTLEIQRTEQGDSAMYLCAIQGRDLDYGYTFGSGTRLTVV.

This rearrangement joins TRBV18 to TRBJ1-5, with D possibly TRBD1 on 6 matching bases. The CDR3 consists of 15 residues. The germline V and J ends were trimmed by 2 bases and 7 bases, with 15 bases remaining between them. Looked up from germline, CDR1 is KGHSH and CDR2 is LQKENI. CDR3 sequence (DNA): TGTGCCAGCTCACCAAGTACTGGTCAGGGGCAGCCCCAGCATTTT. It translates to CASSPSTGQGQPQHF.

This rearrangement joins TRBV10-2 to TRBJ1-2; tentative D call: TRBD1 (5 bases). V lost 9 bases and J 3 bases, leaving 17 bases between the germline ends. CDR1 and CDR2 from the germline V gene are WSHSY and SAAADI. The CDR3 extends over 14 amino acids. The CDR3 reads CARLLGGLYYGYTF. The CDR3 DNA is TGCGCCAGATTACTCGGGGGATTGTACTATGGCTACACCTTC.

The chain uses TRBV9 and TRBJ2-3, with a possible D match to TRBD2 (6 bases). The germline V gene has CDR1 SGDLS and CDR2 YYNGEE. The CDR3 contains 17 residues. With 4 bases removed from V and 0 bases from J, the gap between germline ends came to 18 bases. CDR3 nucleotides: TGTGCCAGCAGCTCCGAAGGACTATCCCGTAGCACAGATACGCAGTATTTT. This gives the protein CASSSEGLSRSTDTQYF.

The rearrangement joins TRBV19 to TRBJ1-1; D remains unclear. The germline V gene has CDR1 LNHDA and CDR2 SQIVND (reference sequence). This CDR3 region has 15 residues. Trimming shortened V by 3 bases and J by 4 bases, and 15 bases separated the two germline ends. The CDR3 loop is CASSIAWAGSTEAFF. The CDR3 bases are TGTGCCAGTAGTATCGCTTGGGCGGGGAGCACTGAAGCTTTCTTT.

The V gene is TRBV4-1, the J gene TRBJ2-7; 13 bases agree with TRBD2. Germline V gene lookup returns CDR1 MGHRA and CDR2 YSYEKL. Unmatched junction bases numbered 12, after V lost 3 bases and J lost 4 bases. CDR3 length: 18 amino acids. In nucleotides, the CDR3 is TGCGCCAGCAGCCACGGCCCCCGCACTAGCGGGGGGGTTTACGAGCAGTACTTC. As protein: CASSHGPRTSGGVYEQYF.

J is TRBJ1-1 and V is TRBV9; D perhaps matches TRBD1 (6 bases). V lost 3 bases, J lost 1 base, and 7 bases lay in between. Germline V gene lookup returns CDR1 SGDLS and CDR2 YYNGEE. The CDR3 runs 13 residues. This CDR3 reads CASSGTENTEAFF. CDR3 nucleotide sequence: TGTGCCAGCAGCGGGACAGAGAACACTGAAGCTTTCTTT.

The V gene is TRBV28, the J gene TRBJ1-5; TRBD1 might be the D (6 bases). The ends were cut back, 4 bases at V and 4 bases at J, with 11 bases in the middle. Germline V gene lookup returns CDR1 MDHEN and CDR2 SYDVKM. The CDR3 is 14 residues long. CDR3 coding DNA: TGTGCCAGCAGTTGGGGGACAAAGAATCAGCCCCAGCATTTT. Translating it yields CASSWGTKNQPQHF.

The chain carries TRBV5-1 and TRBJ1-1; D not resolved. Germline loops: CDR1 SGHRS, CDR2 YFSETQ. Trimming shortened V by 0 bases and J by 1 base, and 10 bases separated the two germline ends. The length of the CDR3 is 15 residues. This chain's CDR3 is CASSLATTPNTEAFF. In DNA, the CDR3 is TGCGCCAGCAGCTTGGCCACGACACCGAACACTGAAGCTTTCTTT.

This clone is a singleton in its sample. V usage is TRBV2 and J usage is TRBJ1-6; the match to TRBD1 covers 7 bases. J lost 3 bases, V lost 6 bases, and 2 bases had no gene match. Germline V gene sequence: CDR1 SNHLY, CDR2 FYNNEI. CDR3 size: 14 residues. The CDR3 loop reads CASRRDSYNSPLHF. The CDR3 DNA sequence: TGTGCCAGCAGACGGGACAGCTATAATTCACCCCTCCACTTT.

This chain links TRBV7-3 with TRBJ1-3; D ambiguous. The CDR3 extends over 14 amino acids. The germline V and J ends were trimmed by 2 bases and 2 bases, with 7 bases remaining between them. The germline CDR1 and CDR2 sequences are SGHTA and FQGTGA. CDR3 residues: CASSLFSPGNTIYF. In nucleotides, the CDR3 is TGTGCCAGCAGCTTATTCTCCCCTGGAAACACCATATATTTT.

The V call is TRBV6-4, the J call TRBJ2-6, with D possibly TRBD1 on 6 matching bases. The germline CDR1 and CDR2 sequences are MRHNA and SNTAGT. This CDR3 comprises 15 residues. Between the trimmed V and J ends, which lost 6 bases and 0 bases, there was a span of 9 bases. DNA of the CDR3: TGTGCCAGCAGACAGGGCCCCTCTGGGGCCAACGTCCTGACTTTC. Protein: CASRQGPSGANVLTF.

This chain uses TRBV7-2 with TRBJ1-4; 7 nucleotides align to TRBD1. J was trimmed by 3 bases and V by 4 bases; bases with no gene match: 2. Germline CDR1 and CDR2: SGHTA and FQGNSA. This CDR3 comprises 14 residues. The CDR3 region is CASSYDRANEKLFF. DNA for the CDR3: TGTGCCAGCAGCTACGACAGGGCTAATGAAAAACTGTTTTTT.

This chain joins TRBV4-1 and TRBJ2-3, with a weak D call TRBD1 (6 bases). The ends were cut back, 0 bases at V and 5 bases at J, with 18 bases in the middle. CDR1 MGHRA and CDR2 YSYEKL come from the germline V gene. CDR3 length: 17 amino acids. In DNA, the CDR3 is TGCGCCAGCAGCCAAGAACAGGGCTCCCCGTACAAAGATACGCAGTATTTT. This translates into CASSQEQGSPYKDTQYF.

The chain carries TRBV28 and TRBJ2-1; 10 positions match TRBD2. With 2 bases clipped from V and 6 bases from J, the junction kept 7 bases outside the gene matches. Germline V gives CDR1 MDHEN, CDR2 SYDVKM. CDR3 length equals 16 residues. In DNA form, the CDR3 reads TGTGCCAGCAGTTTAAGGACTAGCGGAGGACCCAATGAGCAGTTCTTC. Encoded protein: CASSLRTSGGPNEQFF.

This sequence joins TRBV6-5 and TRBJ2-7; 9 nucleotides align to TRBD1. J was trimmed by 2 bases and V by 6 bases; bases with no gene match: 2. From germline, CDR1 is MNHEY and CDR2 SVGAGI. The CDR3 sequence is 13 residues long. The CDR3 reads CASRGQGTYEQYF. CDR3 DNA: TGTGCCAGCAGAGGACAGGGGACCTACGAGCAGTACTTC.

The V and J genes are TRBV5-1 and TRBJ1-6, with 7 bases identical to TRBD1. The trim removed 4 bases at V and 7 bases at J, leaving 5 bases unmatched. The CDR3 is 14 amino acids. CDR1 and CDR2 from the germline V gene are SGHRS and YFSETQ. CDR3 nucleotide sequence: TGCGCCAGCAGCCCAAGGACAGGCAATTCACCCCTCCACTTT. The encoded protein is CASSPRTGNSPLHF.

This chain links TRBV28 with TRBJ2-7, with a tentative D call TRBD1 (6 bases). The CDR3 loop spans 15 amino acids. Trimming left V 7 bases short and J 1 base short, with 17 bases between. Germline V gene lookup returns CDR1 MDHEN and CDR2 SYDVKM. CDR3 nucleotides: TGTGCCAGCACCCTACAGGGTCGGAGGTCCTACGAGCAGTACTTC. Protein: CASTLQGRRSYEQYF.